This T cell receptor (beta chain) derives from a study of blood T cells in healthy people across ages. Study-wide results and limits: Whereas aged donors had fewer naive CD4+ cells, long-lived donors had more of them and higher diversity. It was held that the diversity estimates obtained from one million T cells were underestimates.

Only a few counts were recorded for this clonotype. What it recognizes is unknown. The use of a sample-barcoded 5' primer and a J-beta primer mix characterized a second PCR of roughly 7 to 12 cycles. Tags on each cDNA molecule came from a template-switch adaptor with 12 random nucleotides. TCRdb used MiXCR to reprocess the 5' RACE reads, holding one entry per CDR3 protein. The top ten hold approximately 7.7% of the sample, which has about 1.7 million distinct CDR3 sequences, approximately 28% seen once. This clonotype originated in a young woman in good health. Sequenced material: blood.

The CDR3 DNA sequence: TGTGCCACCAGTGTTCGAGGCGGTGAGCAGTTCTTC. Its translation is CATSVRGGEQFF. The chain recombines TRBV24-1 with TRBJ2-1; no definite D call. The CDR3 sequence is 12 residues long. The ends were cut back, 5 bases at V and 9 bases at J, with 10 bases in the middle. Germline V CDR1 and CDR2: KGHDR, SFDVKD.